This T cell receptor (beta chain) stems from a study of cytomegalovirus exposure and HLA in healthy donors. Study context: Unique TCRs from HLA-typed donors, 85 million to 100 million of them, were held in an early data release. Points from the study as a whole: Rare TCR sequences dominated, though some public TCRs recurred in many donors. It was reportedly the case that the classifier diagnosed cytomegalovirus status with high specificity and sensitivity.

Germline V gene lookup returns CDR1 ENHRY and CDR2 SYGVKD. Trimming took 2 bases from V and 2 from J; bases not matched to a gene: 6. This CDR3 has 16 residues. In the case of this clone: Its specificity is unknown.

Vbeta (60) and Jbeta (13) primers were used in the PCR. Clones were sequenced by immunoSEQ multiplex PCR, and TCRdb holds only the in-frame ones, with some missing. The table shows 150,000 to 200,000 clones, with approximately 75% occurring only once. The origin of this receptor is a man aged 25-45 years in good health and CMV-seropositive. This chain links TRBV10-3 with TRBJ2-1; 7 bases are a match to TRBD2. The specimen sequenced was PBMCs. CDR3: CAISEVAGSTYNEQFF. The DNA for the CDR3 is TGTGCCATCAGTGAGGTAGCGGGTTCTACCTACAATGAGCAGTTCTTC.